This T cell receptor (beta chain) was sequenced for a study of naive and memory T cell subsets. Study-wide points: Activation and differentiation may alter RNA-based TCR counts. The power law exponent of TCR abundance differed between naive and memory cells.

Cells stained for CD3, CD4, CD8, CD45RA and CD27 were sorted into four subsets. EMRA cells were CD45RA+CD27-, and effector memory cells CD45RA-CD27-. V was trimmed by 3 bases and J by 4 bases, leaving 21 bases between them. This CDR3 is 17 amino acids long. CDR1 and CDR2 from the germline V gene are SEHNR and FQNEAQ (reference sequence). Two oligonucleotides, mixed equimolar, formed the beta constant-region primer covering TRBC1 and TRBC2. Nested alpha and beta constant-region primers with the SP2 primer drove four PCR rounds on ligated cDNA. MiXCR, applied by TCRdb to the UMI-ligation and nested PCR reads, yields one record per CDR3 protein. The table shows approximately 31,000 distinct CDR3 sequences, with roughly 18% occurring only once. This clonotype was seen a few times. Its antigen is unidentified.

The sequenced material came from effector memory CD4+ T cells from blood. Sample subset: effector memory, CD45RA- CD27-. V gene TRBV7-9 combines with J gene TRBJ1-1, with a possible D match to TRBD1 (5 bases). The TCR was taken from a human donor in good health. The CDR3 is CASSLSRGVRGSTEAFF. DNA for the CDR3: TGTGCCAGCAGCTTGAGTAGAGGGGTAAGGGGCAGCACTGAAGCTTTCTTT.